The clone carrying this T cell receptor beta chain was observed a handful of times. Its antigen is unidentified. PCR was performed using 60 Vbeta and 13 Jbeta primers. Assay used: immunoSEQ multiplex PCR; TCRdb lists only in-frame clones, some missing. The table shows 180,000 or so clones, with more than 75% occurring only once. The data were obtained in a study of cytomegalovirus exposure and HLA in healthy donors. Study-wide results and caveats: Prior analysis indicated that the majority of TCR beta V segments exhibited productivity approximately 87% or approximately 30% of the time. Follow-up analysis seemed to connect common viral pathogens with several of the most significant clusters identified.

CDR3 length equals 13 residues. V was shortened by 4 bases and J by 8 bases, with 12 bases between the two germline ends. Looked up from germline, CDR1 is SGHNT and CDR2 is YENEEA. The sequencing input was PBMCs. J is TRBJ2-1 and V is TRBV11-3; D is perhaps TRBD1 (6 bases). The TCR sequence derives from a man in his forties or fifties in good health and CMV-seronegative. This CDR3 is CASSSARTDEQFF. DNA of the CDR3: TGTGCCAGCAGCTCCGCACGGACAGATGAGCAGTTCTTC.